What follows are 16 T cell receptor beta chains derived from one specimen sequenced in a study of blood T cell repertoires in COVID-19. Measured with immunoSEQ multiplex PCR; TCRdb has only the in-frame clones, and not every one. Among roughly 150,000 clones listed, about nine tenths were seen once. Sequenced input: peripheral blood. The receptors shown here come from a man older than 75 with acute or convalescent COVID-19.

The chain recombines TRBV27 with TRBJ2-3; no reliable D call. The germline V and J ends were trimmed by 4 bases and 2 bases, with 7 bases remaining between them. The CDR3 length is 13 residues. Germline V gives CDR1 MNHEY, CDR2 SMNVEV (reference sequence). CDR3 protein: CASSYSYTDTQYF. The CDR3 nucleotides read TGTGCCAGCAGTTATAGCTACACAGATACGCAGTATTTT.

In the case of this clone: Other DNA sequences from this sample encode an identical CDR3 as well. This rearrangement joins TRBV2 to TRBJ1-5; D is unresolved. The CDR3 is made up of 13 amino acids. The germline CDR1 and CDR2 sequences are SNHLY and FYNNEI. V lost 4 bases to trimming and J lost 2 bases, with 6 bases between them. CDR3 sequence reads: CASSGTGNQPQHF. Written as DNA, the CDR3 is TGTGCCAGCAGTGGGACTGGCAATCAGCCCCAGCATTTT. Full variable domain (remainder filled in from reference TRBV2 and TRBJ1-5): EPEVTQTPSHQVTQMGQEVILRCVPISNHLYFYWYRQILGQKVEFLVSFYNNEISEKSEIFDDQFSVERPDGSNFTLKIRSTKLEDSAMYFCASSGTGNQPQHFGDGTRLSIL.

The gene calls are TRBV28 and TRBJ2-5; TRBD2 agrees at 13 bases. Germline V lookup: CDR1 MDHEN, CDR2 SYDVKM. J gave up 1 base and V 6 bases, and 8 bases lay outside the gene matches. The CDR3 sequence is 17 residues long. The CDR3 protein is CASSPVRLAGGQETQYF. The CDR3 nucleotides read TGTGCCAGCAGCCCGGTGAGACTAGCGGGGGGCCAAGAGACCCAGTACTTC.

The chain links TRBV28 to TRBJ1-5; D gene uncertain. This CDR3 has 15 amino acids. Trimming removed 3 bases at V and 0 bases at J, with 9 bases between. Germline V gene lookup returns CDR1 MDHEN and CDR2 SYDVKM. The CDR3 DNA is TGTGCCAGCAGTTTGGCAGGTAATAGCAATCAGCCCCAGCATTTT. Its translation: CASSLAGNSNQPQHF.

This sequence joins TRBV7-2 and TRBJ2-3; TRBD2 aligns across 9 bases. The CDR3 has 15 residues. The germline CDR1 and CDR2 sequences are SGHTA and FQGNSA. The V segment lost 5 bases and the J segment 4 bases; nucleotides outside the gene matches: 7. For the CDR3, the DNA is TGTGCCAGCAGCCTACTAGCGGGTGTCGCAGATACGCAGTATTTT. This gives the protein CASSLLAGVADTQYF.

This chain joins TRBV9 and TRBJ1-2; perhaps TRBD1 as D (6 bases). V lost 4 bases to trimming and J lost 4 bases, with 20 bases between them. Germline V gives CDR1 SGDLS, CDR2 YYNGEE. The CDR3 loop spans 16 amino acids. The CDR3 sequence: CASSPKGGRGGYGYTF. The CDR3 nucleotides read TGTGCCAGCAGCCCCAAAGGGGGGCGCGGGGGCTATGGCTACACCTTC.

The rearrangement links TRBV7-9 to TRBJ2-5; 11 positions agree with TRBD2. V lost 5 bases to trimming and J lost 1 base; unmatched junction nucleotides: 3. The CDR3 is 15 residues long. Germline lookup yields CDR1 SEHNR and CDR2 FQNEAQ (reference sequence). The CDR3 DNA follows: TGTGCCAGCAGCCCGGGACTAGCGGTCCAAGAGACCCAGTACTTC. Its translation: CASSPGLAVQETQYF.

This clone came up once. The junction and the germline gene differ at one end; a read error may be behind it. The chain recombines TRBV5-1 with TRBJ2-1; tentative D call: TRBD2 (6 bases). CDR1 and CDR2 from the germline V gene are SGHRS and YFSETQ. The CDR3 is 18 amino acids. The CDR3 reads CASSLGGLSPPSNNEQFF. CDR3 nucleotide sequence: TGCGCCAGCAGCTTGGGGGGACTCTCCCCCCCCTCCAACAATGAGCAGTTCTTC.

The chain has TRBV3-1 (or the pseudogene TRBV3-2) and TRBJ1-5; perhaps TRBD1 as D (6 bases). Per germline, CDR1 LGHDT and CDR2 YNNKEL (reference sequence). Trimming took 3 bases from V and 2 from J, leaving 11 bases between them. The CDR3 contains 15 residues. For the CDR3, the DNA is TGTGCCAGCAGCCAGGCAGGGGTTGGCAATCAGCCCCAGCATTTT. It translates to CASSQAGVGNQPQHF.

The V gene is TRBV5-1, the J gene TRBJ2-1; 9 nucleotides align to TRBD2. Looked up from germline, CDR1 is SGHRS and CDR2 is YFSETQ. The CDR3 loop spans 16 amino acids. V lost 9 bases and J lost 5; bases outside the gene matches: 15. The DNA for the CDR3 is TGCGCCACCTCCCCGGTTGGACTAGCGCTTCACAATGAGCAGTTCTTC. Translating it yields CATSPVGLALHNEQFF.

The V and J genes are TRBV9 and TRBJ2-7; a possible D gene is TRBD2 (5 bases). The CDR3 consists of 11 residues. Trimming took 2 bases from V and 5 from J, leaving 5 bases between them. The germline CDR1 and CDR2 sequences are SGDLS and YYNGEE. This CDR3 is CASSVGDEQYF. DNA for the CDR3: TGTGCCAGCAGCGTCGGGGACGAGCAGTACTTC.

The chain links TRBV3-1 (or the pseudogene TRBV3-2) to TRBJ1-6, with D perhaps matching TRBD1 (5 bases). Germline assignment: CDR1 LGHDT and CDR2 YNNKEL (reference sequence). V lost 4 bases to trimming and J lost 8 bases, with 6 bases between them. The CDR3 is 12 amino acids. DNA for the CDR3: TGTGCCAGCAGCCCGGGGGATTCACCCCTCCACTTT. This encodes CASSPGDSPLHF.

V gene TRBV6-1 combines with J gene TRBJ1-5; TRBD1 agrees at 7 bases. This CDR3 spans 15 amino acids. V shed 1 base, J shed 6 bases, and the junction held 6 bases outside the gene matches. The germline V gene has CDR1 MNHNS and CDR2 SASEGT. The CDR3 sequence: CASSEVGQWTQPQHF. Written as DNA, the CDR3 is TGTGCCAGCAGTGAAGTGGGACAGTGGACTCAGCCCCAGCATTTT.

This chain joins TRBV6-6 and TRBJ2-5; D unclear. Looked up from germline, CDR1 is MNHNY and CDR2 is SVGAGI (reference sequence). The CDR3 has 12 residues. V was cut by 4 bases and J by 5 bases, with 8 bases left in between. This CDR3 is CASSFRLETQYF. The CDR3 coding sequence is TGTGCCAGCAGTTTTCGTTTGGAGACCCAGTACTTC.

CDR3 in amino acids: CASSLVGGTNEKLFF. DNA for the CDR3: TGCGCCAGCAGCTTGGTGGGGGGAACTAATGAAAAACTGTTTTTT. The chain uses TRBV5-1 and TRBJ1-4; D perhaps matches TRBD1 (5 bases). The CDR3 is 15 residues long. The V and J ends lost 0 bases and 1 base respectively, with 7 bases between them. Per germline, CDR1 SGHRS and CDR2 YFSETQ. The full variable domain, with the rest looked up from reference TRBV5-1 and TRBJ1-4, is KAGVTQTPRYLIKTRGQQVTLSCSPISGHRSVSWYQQTPGQGLQFLFEYFSETQRNKGNFPGRFSGRQFSNSRSEMNVSTLELGDSALYLCASSLVGGTNEKLFFGSGTQLSVL.

The rearrangement uses TRBV5-4 and TRBJ1-6; weak D call: TRBD1 (6 bases). Trimming left V 1 base short and J 7 bases short, with 15 bases between. The germline gives CDR1 SGHNT, CDR2 YYREEE (reference sequence). The CDR3 is 16 amino acids. The CDR3: CASSLRSGQRNSPLHF. CDR3 nucleotide sequence: TGTGCCAGCAGCTTGAGGTCGGGACAAAGGAATTCACCCCTCCACTTT.